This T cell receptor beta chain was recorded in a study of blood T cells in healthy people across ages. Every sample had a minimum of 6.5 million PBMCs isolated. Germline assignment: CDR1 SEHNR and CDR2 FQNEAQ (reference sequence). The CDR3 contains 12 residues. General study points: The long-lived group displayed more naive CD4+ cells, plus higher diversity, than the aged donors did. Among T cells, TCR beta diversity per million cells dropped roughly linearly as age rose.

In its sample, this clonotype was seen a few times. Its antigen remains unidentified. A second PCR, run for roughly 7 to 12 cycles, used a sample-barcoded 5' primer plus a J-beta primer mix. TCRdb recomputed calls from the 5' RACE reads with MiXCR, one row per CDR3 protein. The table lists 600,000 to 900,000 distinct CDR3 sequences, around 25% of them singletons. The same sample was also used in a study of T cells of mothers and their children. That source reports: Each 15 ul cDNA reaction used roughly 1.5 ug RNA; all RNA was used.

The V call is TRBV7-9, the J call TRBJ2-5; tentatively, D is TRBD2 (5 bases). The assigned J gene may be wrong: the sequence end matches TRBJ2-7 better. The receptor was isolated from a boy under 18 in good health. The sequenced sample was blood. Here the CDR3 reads CASSWRKGEQYF. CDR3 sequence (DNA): TGTGCCAGCAGTTGGAGGAAGGGCGAGCAGTACTTC.